This T cell receptor beta chain was captured by sequencing in a study of T cells in Graves' hyperthyroidism and ophthalmopathy (dated by TCRdb to 2018 to 2020). Concerning the study at large: Peripheral blood samples were taken at initial diagnosis, before any treatment was given. To identify TCR V-J signatures that set the groups apart, the researchers used a discovery cohort of 100 patients, made up of 40 to 45 with Graves' ophthalmopathy and 57 with stable Graves' hyperthyroidism. Prospective prediction of ophthalmopathy was tested in an independent validation cohort consisting of under 20 hyperthyroidism patients and 17 patients who later progressed to ophthalmopathy. The 95 to 100 discovery patients were randomly divided into training and test sets at a 7:3 ratio. In addition, the study compared T-cell repertoires in thyroid tissue and in blood from roughly six Graves' hyperthyroidism patients. After blood sampling, hyperthyroidism patients were treated with methimazole at a starting dose of 30 mg daily, and ophthalmopathy patients were treated with high-dose intravenous methylprednisolone. According to the paper, TCR Vbeta CDR3 sequencing was carried out on more than 120 peripheral blood samples, which came from fewer than 50 ophthalmopathy, 70 to 80 hyperthyroidism and approximately 17 progressor patients. What the authors observed across the whole study: In validation, the model predicted progression to ophthalmopathy with roughly 70% sensitivity and 72.22% specificity, a median of roughly seven months before onset. Most expanded thyroid clonotypes (frequency above 0.001) were also detected in blood, suggesting blood repertoires may reflect thyroid immune responses. A model built on a 13 V-J signature distinguished ophthalmopathy from stable hyperthyroidism, reaching 85% to 90% sensitivity and 81.08% specificity in cross-validation and 80%/75% in testing. No statistical method was used to fix the sample size in advance, and group allocation was not hidden from the investigators.

The TCR beta CDR3 regions were amplified from RNA transcripts. For the first round of RT-PCR on the TCR CDR3, the HTBI primer set was used together with the Qiagen OneStep RT-PCR kit. Libraries were constructed in a second round of multiplex PCR, after which size selection and purification were carried out. Sequencing of the libraries was done on an Illumina HiSeq2000 using paired-end 100 bp reads. The source study handled its data this way. SOAPnuke was used to process the raw data, removing reads that contained adapters or uncalled bases, had a mean Phred below 15, or lacked an exact match to the constant primer or identifier. COPE v1.2.5 was used to merge high-quality paired reads, and clonotypes were defined as unique nucleotide sequences. MiTCR v1.1 was used to align clonotypes to the IMGT TRBV, TRBD and TRBJ reference segments. The analysis was restricted to V-J combinations with a frequency above 0.0001, which together covered just over 99% of the repertoires. A TCS score was defined as the ratio between F50 (clonal expansion) and ExV (chaos), using BLOSUM62-based TCRdist between CDR3 peptides within each V-J. Welch's t-statistics and random forest reduced around 520 V-J features to 13, which were used in a naive Bayes classifier (R e1071). TCRdb took the public reads, trimmed them with fastp at Q25, ran MiXCR for clone calling and kept in-frame beta chains. All rows with the same CDR3 protein become a single entry with the most common DNA and genes. In this record, the V and J calls reflect TCRdb's handling and not the investigators' own analysis. This sample comprises 280,000 or so distinct CDR3 sequences, around 25% of them detected only once. Approximately 30% of the sample is taken by the ten largest.

The germline V gene sets CDR1 to SGHDN and CDR2 to FVKESK. CDR3 length: 13 amino acids, cysteine to phenylalanine. Only the CDR3 DNA stays, 39 bases, in frame from base 1. The hyperthyroidism patients were between 18 and 65 years old and newly diagnosed, with a disease duration of less than 2 months. Exclusion was applied to patients with uncontrolled infections, other autoimmune diseases, pregnancy or lactation. Diagnoses were established on the basis of clinical symptoms, serum thyroxine and TRAb, thyroid ultrasound, and orbital computed tomography. Blood from progressor patients was drawn when they were first diagnosed with hyperthyroidism, before any ophthalmopathy symptoms appeared. Ficoll-Paque density gradient centrifugation was used to isolate PBMCs from 8 to 10 ml of fresh peripheral blood. Patients classed as progressors first received a Graves' hyperthyroidism diagnosis and then went on to develop ophthalmopathy during follow-up. Total RNA was extracted using Trizol reagent, and RNA quality was assessed on an Agilent 2100 Bioanalyzer.

The sample holds a few counts of this clonotype. The antigen it recognizes is unknown. Germline is not matched at one junction end, which may reflect a read error. The rearrangement combines TRBV14 with TRBJ2-5, with the D gene not clear enough to name. Sequences were obtained from blood. The clonotype originates from a man aged 40-50 years with Graves' hyperthyroidism that later progressed to Graves' ophthalmopathy. The CDR3 protein sequence reads: CASSSPPSETRYF. The DNA reads as follows: TGTGCCAGCAGTTCGCCTCCGAGCGAGACCCGGTACTTC.